The 3 T cell receptor beta chains given below trace back to one sample, sequenced in a study of cytomegalovirus exposure and HLA in healthy donors. Vbeta (60) and Jbeta (13) primers were used in the PCR. TCRdb's copy holds only in-frame clones and misses some; the assay was immunoSEQ multiplex PCR. The sample yields over 90,000 clones, approximately 77% seen once. The sample consisted of PBMCs. The origin of the receptors is a male donor in good health and CMV-seropositive.

V and J are TRBV5-1 and TRBJ2-4; the match to TRBD1 covers 8 bases. The CDR3 totals 15 residues. Losses at the gene ends were 4 bases for V and 6 bases for J; bases not matched to a gene: 9. The germline V gene encodes CDR1 SGHRS and CDR2 YFSETQ. The CDR3 DNA reads as TGCGCCAGCAGCATCGGACAGGGCGATTCAAACATTCAGTACTTC. It encodes CASSIGQGDSNIQYF.

CDR3 region: CASNLIGGAVTPYEQYF. CDR3 sequence (DNA): TGTGCCAGCAACCTTATAGGGGGGGCCGTGACCCCTTACGAGCAGTACTTC. The V call is TRBV28, the J call TRBJ2-7; tentatively, D is TRBD2 (7 bases). V shed 7 bases and J shed 4 bases, with 26 bases lying between them. The CDR3 length is 17 residues. The germline CDR1 and CDR2 sequences are MDHEN and SYDVKM.

The DNA of the CDR3 is TGTGCCACCAGCAGAGATCTGGCGGGAAACTATGGCTACACCTTC. This sequence encodes CATSRDLAGNYGYTF. The chain is built from TRBV15 and TRBJ1-2; unclear D gene. The V and J ends lost 0 bases and 2 bases respectively, with 10 bases between them. Looked up from germline, CDR1 is LNHNV and CDR2 is YYDKDF (reference sequence). This CDR3 has 15 amino acids.